The 5 T cell receptor beta chains below come from one sample, sequenced in a study of T cell changes during pregnancy in multiple sclerosis (dated by TCRdb to about 2019). The library was built by means of the immunoSEQ multiplex PCR assay. TCRdb holds this immuneACCESS table with in-frame rearrangements only. Some clones are missing; in checked studies, unresolved V genes explain under half, and the rest has no known cause. This sample gives tens of thousands of clones in total; around nine tenths of them show up just once. 3.3% of the sample goes to the ten largest clones. The sample consisted of peripheral blood, taken in the first trimester of pregnancy. The receptors were gathered from a female donor in good health, enrolled as a control in a pregnancy study.

This clone was observed a few times. The chain recombines TRBV7-2 with TRBJ2-1; 8 nucleotides agree with TRBD2. With 2 bases clipped from V and 1 base from J, the junction kept 1 base outside the gene matches. Germline CDR1 and CDR2: SGHTA and FQGNSA. The CDR3 consists of 15 residues. In DNA form, the CDR3 reads TGTGCCAGCAGCTTAAGCGGGGGTTCCTACAATGAGCAGTTCTTC. Its protein is CASSLSGGSYNEQFF.

This clone was seen once. This rearrangement joins TRBV4-3 to TRBJ2-1; no definite D call. Trimming removed 0 bases from V and 0 bases from J, with 6 bases in between. CDR1 is LGHNA and CDR2 is YSLEER in the germline V gene. This CDR3 spans 15 amino acids. CDR3 residues: CASSQDRGSYNEQFF. DNA of the CDR3: TGCGCCAGCAGCCAAGACCGAGGCTCCTACAATGAGCAGTTCTTC.

V is TRBV27 and J is TRBJ2-7, with TRBD1 identical over 7 bases. The CDR3 covers 13 residues. Germline CDR1 MNHEY, CDR2 SMNVEV (reference sequence). With V trimmed by 6 bases and J by 6 bases, 8 bases remained unmatched. Here the CDR3 reads CASSWHRGREQYF. Here the CDR3 DNA reads TGTGCCAGCAGCTGGCATAGGGGGCGCGAGCAGTACTTC.

The V call is TRBV10-3, the J call TRBJ2-7, with D unclear. The V end was cut by 0 bases, the J end by 2 bases, with 11 bases between. The germline V gene has CDR1 ENHRY and CDR2 SYGVKD. CDR3 length: 15 residues. CDR3 bases: TGTGCCATCAGTGAGTCGGGCAGTATTCCCTACGAGCAGTACTTC. Protein product: CAISESGSIPYEQYF.

This chain connects TRBV29-1 to TRBJ2-1; TRBD2 matches 12 bases. This CDR3 contains 16 residues. CDR1 and CDR2 from the germline V gene are SQVTM and ANQGSEA. V lost 7 bases and J lost 0; bases outside the gene matches: 7. The CDR3 region has the DNA TGCAGCGCTTTGCTAGCGGGGGGGAGCTCCTACAATGAGCAGTTCTTC. Its protein product is CSALLAGGSSYNEQFF.